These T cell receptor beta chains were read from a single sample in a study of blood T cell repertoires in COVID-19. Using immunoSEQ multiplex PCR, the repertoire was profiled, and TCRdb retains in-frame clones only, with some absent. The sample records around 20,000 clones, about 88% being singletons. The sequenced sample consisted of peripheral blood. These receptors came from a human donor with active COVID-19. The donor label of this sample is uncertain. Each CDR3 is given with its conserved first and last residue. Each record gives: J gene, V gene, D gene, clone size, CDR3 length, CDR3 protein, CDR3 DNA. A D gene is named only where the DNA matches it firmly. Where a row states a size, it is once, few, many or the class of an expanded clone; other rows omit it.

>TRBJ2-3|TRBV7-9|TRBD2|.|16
CASSPNRGGPTDTQYF
TGTGCCAGCAGCCCAAACCGGGGGGGGCCCACAGATACGCAGTATTTT
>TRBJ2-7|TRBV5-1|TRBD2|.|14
CASSLASGSYEQYF
TGCGCCAGCAGCTTGGCTAGCGGATCCTACGAGCAGTACTTC
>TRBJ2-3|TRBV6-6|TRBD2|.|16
CASSYSTSGGLNTQYF
TGTGCCAGCAGTTACTCGACTAGCGGGGGGTTGAATACGCAGTATTTT
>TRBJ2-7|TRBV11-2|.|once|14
CASSLDRANYEQYF
TGTGCCAGCAGCTTAGACAGGGCAAACTACGAGCAGTACTTC
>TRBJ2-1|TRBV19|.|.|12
CASSVIYNEQFF
TGTGCCAGTAGTGTCATTTACAATGAGCAGTTCTTC
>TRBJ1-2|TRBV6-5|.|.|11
CASEWGGGYTF
TGTGCCAGCGAATGGGGCGGTGGCTACACCTTC
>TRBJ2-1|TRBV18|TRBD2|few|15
CASSPGTNSYNEQFF
TGTGCCAGCTCACCAGGGACTAACTCCTACAATGAGCAGTTCTTC
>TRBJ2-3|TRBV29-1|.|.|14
CSVGRTASTDTQYF
TGCAGCGTTGGTAGGACAGCTAGCACAGATACGCAGTATTTT
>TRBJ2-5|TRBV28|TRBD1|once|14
CASSGPGQGETQYF
TGTGCCAGCAGTGGACCGGGACAGGGGGAGACCCAGTACTTC
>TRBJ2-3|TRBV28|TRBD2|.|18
CASSARSAGGAWVDTQYF
TGTGCCAGCAGTGCGAGATCAGCGGGAGGGGCCTGGGTAGATACGCAGTATTTT
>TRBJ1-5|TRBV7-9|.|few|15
CASSLGWFGDQPQHF
TGTGCCAGCAGCTTAGGTTGGTTCGGAGATCAGCCCCAGCATTTT
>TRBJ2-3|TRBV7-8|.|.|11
CASRYTDTQYF
TGTGCCAGCAGGTACACAGATACGCAGTATTTT
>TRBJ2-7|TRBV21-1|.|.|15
CAHPWGTAPSYEQYF
TGTGCCCATCCTTGGGGCACTGCCCCCTCCTACGAGCAGTACTTC
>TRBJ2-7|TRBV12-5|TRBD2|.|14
CASGPGLDVGEQYF
TGTGCTAGTGGTCCGGGACTAGACGTAGGCGAGCAGTACTTC
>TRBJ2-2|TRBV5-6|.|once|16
CASSLWDTSNTGELFF
TGTGCCAGCAGCTTGTGGGACACCTCGAACACCGGGGAGCTGTTTTTT
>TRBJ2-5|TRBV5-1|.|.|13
CASSSLAQETQYF
TGCGCCAGCAGCTCCCTAGCGCAAGAGACCCAGTACTTC
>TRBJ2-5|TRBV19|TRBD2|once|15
CASSIDGGAQETQYF
TGTGCCAGTAGTATTGACGGGGGGGCCCAGGAGACCCAGTACTTC
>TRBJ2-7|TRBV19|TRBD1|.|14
CASSRQGFDGEQYF
TGTGCCAGTAGCCGACAGGGGTTTGACGGGGAGCAGTACTTC